This passage covers 18 T cell receptor beta chains from one sample sequenced in a study of T cells in Graves' hyperthyroidism and ophthalmopathy. The investigators amplified TCR beta CDR3 regions from RNA transcripts. In the first-round RT-PCR of the TCR CDR3, the HTBI primer set was used. One entry per CDR3 protein results from TCRdb running MiXCR on the multiplex PCR reads. Of a few hundred thousand distinct CDR3 sequences listed, more than 15% are singletons. What was sequenced was blood. The receptors originated from a woman in her thirties with Graves' hyperthyroidism.

This rearrangement joins TRBV6-1 to TRBJ1-6, with TRBD1 matching over 12 bases. CDR3 length: 16 residues. CDR1 and CDR2 (germline): MNHNS, SASEGT. V gave up 7 bases and J gave up 7 bases; unmatched junction bases: 8. The CDR3 sequence is CASTRTGTGGNSPLHF. Here the CDR3 DNA reads TGTGCCAGCACTAGAACCGGGACAGGGGGCAATTCACCCCTCCACTTT.

This clonotype was seen repeatedly, ten times or more. The chain couples TRBV20-1 to TRBJ2-3; the D is unclear. The CDR3 consists of 14 residues. Trimming took off 1 base at V and 0 bases at J, with 8 bases between the two ends. Germline-derived CDR1 and CDR2 are DFQATT and SNEGSKA (reference sequence). Written as DNA, the CDR3 is TGCAGTGCTAGAGTGGGTTCTAGCACAGATACGCAGTATTTT. Translated, it gives CSARVGSSTDTQYF.

The sample holds many counts of this clonotype. The V and J genes are TRBV7-2 and TRBJ2-3; 7 bases are shared with TRBD2. The J segment lost 6 bases and the V segment lost 2 bases, leaving 5 bases of the junction unmatched. Germline-derived CDR1 and CDR2 are SGHTA and FQGNSA. There are 14 residues in the CDR3. The CDR3 DNA is TGTGCCAGCAGCTTAAGGGAGGGCCCTGATACGCAGTATTTT. Translation gives CASSLREGPDTQYF.

This clonotype was found a few times. The chain carries TRBV10-3 and TRBJ2-1; D unresolved. Germline CDR1 and CDR2: ENHRY and SYGVKD. V was shortened by 0 bases and J by 13 bases, with 16 bases between the two germline ends. CDR3 length: 14 residues. The CDR3 region is CAISESPVGDPQFF. In nucleotides, the CDR3 is TGTGCCATCAGTGAGTCTCCAGTGGGTGATCCTCAGTTCTTC.

The chain links TRBV12-3 or TRBV12-4 to TRBJ1-1; possible D gene TRBD1, 5 bases. The CDR3 totals 14 residues. Between the trimmed V and J ends, which lost 4 bases and 4 bases, there was a span of 13 bases. In DNA form, the CDR3 reads TGTGCCAGCAGTTCGGAGGGAAGGGGCACTGAAGCTTTCTTT. Amino acids: CASSSEGRGTEAFF.

This clonotype was recorded many times. The chain recombines TRBV20-1 with TRBJ2-7, with D tentatively TRBD1 (5 bases). Germline CDR1 reads DFQATT; CDR2 reads SNEGSKA (reference sequence). This CDR3 is built from 12 residues. V lost 4 bases to trimming and J lost 6 bases, with 13 bases between them. As DNA, the CDR3 is TGCAGTGCTAATCAGGGCCTTTCCGAGCAGTACTTC. As protein: CSANQGLSEQYF.

The chain links TRBV28 to TRBJ2-3, with D possibly matching TRBD2 (7 bases). Germline CDR1 and CDR2: MDHEN and SYDVKM. The CDR3 loop spans 19 amino acids. V was clipped by 2 bases and J by 3 bases, with 24 bases between them. CDR3 DNA: TGTGCCAGCAGTTTAGATCGGCGCGAGGGGGGGGCGAGAACAGATACGCAGTATTTT. It translates to CASSLDRREGGARTDTQYF.

Notes on this clonotype: This may come from a read error, since a much larger clone is one base off. The CDR3 does not close with the conserved phenylalanine or tryptophan, likely indicating a read error. This chain joins TRBV27 and TRBJ2-3; 7 bases line up with TRBD1. Per the germline V gene, CDR1 is MNHEY and CDR2 is SMNVEV (reference sequence). V trimming: 6 bases; J trimming: 3 bases; junction bases outside the gene matches: 0. The CDR3 extends over 12 amino acids. The CDR3 protein is CASRQGTDTQYL. DNA for the CDR3: TGTGCCAGCAGACAGGGGACAGATACGCAGTATCTT.

This clonotype was counted at least ten times. The chain recombines TRBV12-3 or TRBV12-4 with TRBJ1-5; D call uncertain. This CDR3 region has 13 residues. V dropped 6 bases and J dropped 4 bases, with 10 bases sitting between them. The CDR3 loop reads CASSSGGNQPQHF. CDR3 DNA sequence: TGTGCCAGCAGCTCGGGCGGGAATCAGCCCCAGCATTTT.

This clonotype was counted ten times or more. In nucleotides, the CDR3 is TGTGCCAGCAGCCGCGCGGGAAGCAATCAGCCCCAGCATTTT. This gives the protein CASSRAGSNQPQHF. The chain employs TRBV5-5 and TRBJ1-5; D remains unclear. This CDR3 is 14 amino acids long. Trimming removed 4 bases from V and 1 base from J, with 9 bases in between. Germline CDR1 and CDR2: SGHKS and YYEKEE (reference sequence).

This clonotype was detected many times. The V and J genes are TRBV20-1 and TRBJ2-7, with 12 positions matching TRBD2. The CDR3 sequence is 16 residues long. Per germline, CDR1 DFQATT and CDR2 SNEGSKA (reference sequence). V shed 1 base, J shed 4 bases, and the junction held 8 bases outside the gene matches. CDR3 protein: CSARGGETSGSYEQYF. Written as DNA, the CDR3 is TGCAGTGCTAGAGGCGGAGAGACTAGCGGGAGTTACGAGCAGTACTTC.

This clonotype has at least ten counts. The chain carries TRBV2 and TRBJ2-7; 13 nucleotides match TRBD2. V dropped 6 bases and J dropped 0; count of bases not matched to a gene: 5. The germline V gene has CDR1 SNHLY and CDR2 FYNNEI. There are 16 residues in the CDR3. The CDR3, as DNA: TGTGCCAGCAGGAGCGGGACTAGCGGGAACTCCTACGAGCAGTACTTC. Translation gives CASRSGTSGNSYEQYF.

This clonotype was picked up a small number of times. The chain has TRBV6-1 and TRBJ1-1; D unresolved. V lost 6 bases, J lost 1 base, and 15 bases lay in between. CDR1 is MNHNS, CDR2 SASEGT, per germline. The CDR3 runs to 15 residues. CDR3 bases: TGTGCCAGCAGACTTGGCCAGTCAGGGAACACTGAAGCTTTCTTT. Amino acids: CASRLGQSGNTEAFF.

This clonotype came up a few times. The V call is TRBV6-2 or TRBV6-3, the J call TRBJ2-5; no reliable D call. The CDR3 totals 13 residues. Trimming stripped 6 bases from V and 4 bases from J, with 12 bases between. Germline V gene sequence: CDR1 MNHEY, CDR2 SVGEGT. This chain's CDR3 is CASRTTTLETQYF. The CDR3 DNA sequence: TGTGCCAGCAGAACCACCACCCTAGAGACCCAGTACTTC.

Notes on this clonotype: The junction departs from germline at one end; a sequencing error may be responsible. This chain uses TRBV11-2 with TRBJ2-7; 9 bases are shared with TRBD2. The CDR3 has 14 amino acids. Germline-derived CDR1 and CDR2 are SGHAT and FQNNGV. The chain's CDR3 is CASSNSGSSSEQYF. DNA of the CDR3: TGTGCCAGCAGCAATAGCGGGAGTTCCTCCGAGCAGTACTTC.

This clonotype was observed a few times. The rearrangement joins TRBV27 to TRBJ2-1, with D perhaps given as TRBD1 or TRBD2 (5 bases each). The CDR3 is 15 residues long. Trimming removed 2 bases from V and 4 bases from J, with 12 bases in between. The V gene's germline CDR1 is MNHEY and CDR2 SMNVEV (reference sequence). The CDR3 is CASSLPGRKYNEQFF. As DNA, the CDR3 is TGTGCCAGCAGTTTACCGGGACGGAAATACAATGAGCAGTTCTTC.

The chain links TRBV6-1 to TRBJ2-5, with TRBD2 as a possible D gene (6 bases). This CDR3 is 12 amino acids long. Germline assignment: CDR1 MNHNS and CDR2 SASEGT. With 8 bases removed from V and 3 bases from J, the gap between germline ends came to 10 bases. CDR3 nucleotides: TGTGCCAGCGGGGACTTCGAAGAGACCCAGTACTTC. Protein product: CASGDFEETQYF.

This clonotype has more than one count but fewer than ten. This sequence joins TRBV9 and TRBJ2-1; D is possibly TRBD1 or TRBD2 (5 bases each). The germline gives CDR1 SGDLS, CDR2 YYNGEE. This CDR3 is built from 15 residues. Trimming cost V 0 bases and J 2 bases, with 9 bases left between them. The CDR3 here is CASSVALGAYNEQFF. The DNA for the CDR3 is TGTGCCAGCAGCGTAGCACTGGGGGCCTACAATGAGCAGTTCTTC.